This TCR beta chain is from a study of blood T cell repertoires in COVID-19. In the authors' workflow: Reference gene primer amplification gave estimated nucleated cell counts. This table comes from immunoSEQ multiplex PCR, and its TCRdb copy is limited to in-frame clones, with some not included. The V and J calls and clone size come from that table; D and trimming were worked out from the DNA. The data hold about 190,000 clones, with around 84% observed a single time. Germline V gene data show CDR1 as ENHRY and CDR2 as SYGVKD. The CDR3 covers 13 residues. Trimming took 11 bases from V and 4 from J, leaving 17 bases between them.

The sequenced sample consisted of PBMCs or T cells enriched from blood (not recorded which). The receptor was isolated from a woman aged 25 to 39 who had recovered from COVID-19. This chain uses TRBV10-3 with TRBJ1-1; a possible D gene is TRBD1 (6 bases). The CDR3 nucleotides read TGTGCCCCGACAGTTGGGGGCGGCACTGAAGCTTTCTTT. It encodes CAPTVGGGTEAFF.